This T cell receptor (beta chain) was documented in a study of blood T cell repertoires in COVID-19. Study background: Whether acute or convalescent, the COVID-19 samples came from the United States, Italy and Spain. Sample material is recorded as cDNA or gDNA derived from T cells, B-cell-depleted T cells, or PBMCs.

Which cohort a participant joined came from the clinical history participants gave. Authors' analysis steps: The authors estimated nucleated cell counts from reference gene primer amplification. Sequencing was performed with immunoSEQ multiplex PCR; in TCRdb, only in-frame clones are kept and a portion is missing. The DNA was the basis for D and trimming; V, J and clone size are from that table. The sample holds roughly 400,000 clones, roughly 88% seen once. This CDR3 comprises 13 residues. CDR1 and CDR2 (germline): PRHDT, FYEKMQ (reference sequence). V lost 2 bases and J 3 bases, leaving 7 bases between the germline ends.

The chain recombines TRBV13 with TRBJ2-5, with a weak D call TRBD2 (6 bases). This sequence originates from a woman between 40 and 50 years old with acute COVID-19. Sequencing was carried out using PBMCs or T cells enriched from blood (not recorded which). The CDR3: CASSLRLEETQYF. The CDR3 DNA is TGTGCCAGCAGCTTACGACTAGAAGAGACCCAGTACTTC.